Detailed here is one T cell receptor beta chain. This clone was detected once. Its cognate antigen has yet to be identified. The record has no base qualities; no much larger clone is one base away. The data belong to a study of T cell responses to AZD1222 COVID-19 vaccine (dated by TCRdb to about 2021). In the study overall: Because spike-specific TCR depth and breadth did not differ between the two schedules, AZD1222 recipients who got a second dose at roughly 4 weeks were pooled with those who got a second dose at roughly 12 weeks. A total of under 250 trial participants underwent TCR sequencing, of whom some 200 had received two doses of AZD1222 and 26 had received two doses of the MenACWY control vaccine. Trial participants were enrolled into age subgroups of 18-55, 56-69 and 70-plus years, which contained 148, 28 and 57 TCR-sequenced participants, respectively. What the work shows at the level of the full study, not this receptor alone: After two AZD1222 doses, both the breadth and the depth of spike-specific TCRs were significantly higher than at day 0 and than in MenACWY recipients. Reportedly, almost half of the unique spike-specific TCRs recognized epitopes lying outside the regions that are mutated in the B.1.351 and B.1.1.7 variants. The whole spike protein was spanned by vaccine-associated CD4 TCRs, and dominant responses were seen in regions 160-218 and 743-854. Because no samples from the day 14 peak response were available, repertoires could be characterized only after the peak T cell response. Most participants were white British and females outnumbered males, and the authors suggested that clonal diversity may have been underestimated. Conclusions about previously exposed vaccinees are limited, since just a handful of AZD1222 recipients were seropositive for SARS-CoV-2 at baseline. The 56-69-year group was small, and its depth increase did not reach significance, likely because of low power.

The CDR3 regions of human TCRbeta chains were analyzed by immunosequencing. In the source study's methods: TCRs in the repertoires were compared against a reference library of SARS-CoV-2-specific TCRs that had been generated with the MIRA antigen-specificity platform. Breadth was defined as the fraction of unique TCRs that were SARS-CoV-2-associated. Depth was defined as the fraction of total T cells that were SARS-CoV-2-associated. Using the MIRA data, every spike-specific TCR was mapped to the spike region that the TCR reacted to and assigned to either a CD4 or a CD8 class. Log10-transformed breadth and depth values were compared by one-way ANOVA with Sidak's multiple comparisons tests. In its TCRdb copy, this immuneACCESS table keeps in-frame sequences only and misses some clones. Where compared with another copy, unresolved V genes explain less than half of these, and the others have no known cause. V and J calls and clone size come straight from that table; D and trimming were deduced from the DNA. Here the sample has roughly 93,000 clones; roughly nine tenths occur a single time. The ten largest clones represent 1.6% of the sample.

The sample's time point, from its label and the paper: baseline before first vaccination. Vaccinee samples were obtained from the UK trials COV001 and COV002, which included a single-blind randomized controlled phase 2/3 trial of AZD1222 (ChAdOx1 nCoV-19) in healthy adults. For TCRbeta chain sequencing, PBMC samples were collected from trial participants at day 0 and at day 28 after the second dose. The sequencing here drew on peripheral blood, taken on day 0 of AZD1222 vaccination. The sequence derives from an adult in good health.

The encoded CDR3 is CASSALTGATGELFF. The nucleotide sequence is TGTGCCAGCAGCGCACTCACAGGGGCCACCGGGGAGCTGTTTTTT. The sequence joins TRBV7-9 to TRBJ2-2; TRBD1 fits 7 bases in the junction. The germline V and J ends show losses of 5 bases and 4 bases respectively, and no gene match explains 7 bases of the junction. CDR1 SEHNR and CDR2 FQNEAQ were looked up in the germline V gene (reference sequence). The CDR3 has 15 amino acids, counting the end cysteine and phenylalanine. CDR3 DNA only is kept here, 45 bases in frame from base 1. With the rest looked up from the reference TRBV7-9 and TRBJ2-2 genes rather than sequenced, the full variable domain is DTGVSQNPRHKITKRGQNVTFRCDPISEHNRLYWYRQTLGQGPEFLTYFQNEAQLEKSRLLSDRFSAERPKGSFSTLEIQRTEQGDSAMYLCASSALTGATGELFFGEGSRLTVL.